These 11 T cell receptor beta chains were sequenced from one sample in a study of blood T cell repertoires in COVID-19. Sequencing used immunoSEQ multiplex PCR; TCRdb keeps in-frame clones, though not all of them. The sample consists of about 200,000 clones, 85% to 90% of them appearing once. The sample taken for sequencing was peripheral blood. Source of these receptors: a woman aged 70-85 years with acute or convalescent COVID-19.

V usage is TRBV18 and J usage is TRBJ2-1; 9 nucleotides agree with TRBD2. V lost 3 bases and J lost 2; bases outside the gene matches: 5. CDR3 length: 16 residues. Germline loops: CDR1 KGHSH, CDR2 LQKENI. DNA for the CDR3: TGTGCCAGCTCACCTCTTAGCGGGGGAACCTACAATGAGCAGTTCTTC. It encodes CASSPLSGGTYNEQFF.

This chain uses TRBV3-1 (or the pseudogene TRBV3-2) with TRBJ2-4; tentatively, D is TRBD2 (6 bases). Germline V gene data show CDR1 as LGHDT and CDR2 as YNNKEL (reference sequence). V was cut by 3 bases and J by 7 bases, with 16 bases left in between. The CDR3 has 15 amino acids. The CDR3 region has the DNA TGTGCCAGCAGCCATGGCGGAGGAGGAGGGAACATTCAGTACTTC. Residues: CASSHGGGGGNIQYF.

The genes are TRBV29-1 and TRBJ2-5; no clear D. There are 10 residues in the CDR3. Germline V gene sequence: CDR1 SQVTM, CDR2 ANQGSEA. V was cut by 7 bases and J by 2 bases, with 5 bases left in between. The CDR3 bases are TGCAGCGCTGCGCAAGAGACCCAGTACTTC. Translating it yields CSAAQETQYF.

The V gene is TRBV19, the J gene TRBJ1-1, with a possible D match to TRBD1 (6 bases). Germline V gene data show CDR1 as LNHDA and CDR2 as SQIVND (reference sequence). V gave up 7 bases and J gave up 1 base, with 13 bases separating them. This CDR3 contains 14 residues. The CDR3 DNA follows: TGTGCCAGTAACCCACAGGGACCGAACACTGAAGCTTTCTTT. This gives the protein CASNPQGPNTEAFF.

The chain uses TRBV21-1 and TRBJ1-4. TRBV21-1 is deemed a pseudogene. CDR3 length equals 19 residues. CDR3 nucleotides: TGTGCCAGCAGCAAAAAGTCGAGAGGGTACCGGACCCGAAATGAAAAACTGTTTTTT. Protein product: CASSKKSRGYRTRNEKLFF.

The V gene is TRBV5-6, the J gene TRBJ2-1; D perhaps matches TRBD1 (5 bases). In germline, CDR1 is SGHDT, CDR2 YYEEEE. The length of the CDR3 is 15 residues. The ends were cut back, 2 bases at V and 4 bases at J, with 13 bases in the middle. The CDR3 sequence: CASSFGQTLYNEQFF. CDR3 nucleotide sequence: TGTGCCAGCAGCTTTGGACAAACCTTGTACAATGAGCAGTTCTTC.

The rearrangement uses TRBV10-2 and TRBJ1-2; D is ambiguous. Germline assignment: CDR1 WSHSY and CDR2 SAAADI. The CDR3 extends over 14 amino acids. V lost 6 bases, J lost 6 bases, and 17 bases lay in between. CDR3 nucleotides: TGCGCCAGCAGGGGCCGACTGGCGGGCGATGGCTACACCTTC. Residues: CASRGRLAGDGYTF.

The chain joins TRBV28 to TRBJ2-3, with 7 positions matching TRBD2. This CDR3 comprises 16 residues. V lost 6 bases to trimming and J lost 6 bases; unmatched junction nucleotides: 15. The germline V gene encodes CDR1 MDHEN and CDR2 SYDVKM. CDR3 residues: CASSPPVAGTGDTQYF. The CDR3 DNA sequence: TGTGCCAGCAGCCCTCCGGTAGCGGGCACGGGGGATACGCAGTATTTT.

The chain combines TRBV18 with TRBJ1-2; 10 bases align to TRBD1. V gave up 3 bases and J gave up 3 bases; unmatched junction bases: 4. Germline assignment: CDR1 KGHSH and CDR2 LQKENI. This CDR3 spans 15 amino acids. Here the CDR3 DNA reads TGTGCCAGCTCACCGGGACAGGGGTTCGACTATGGCTACACCTTC. Protein product: CASSPGQGFDYGYTF.

V and J are TRBV5-5 and TRBJ2-4; 7 bases are shared with TRBD1. Germline values: CDR1 SGHKS, CDR2 YYEKEE (reference sequence). The CDR3 loop spans 18 amino acids. With 0 bases clipped from V and 8 bases from J, the junction kept 17 bases outside the gene matches. The CDR3 coding sequence is TGTGCCAGCAGCTTGGAAGAGGGGCAGGGGGTGAGTTCGGACATTCAGTACTTC. This encodes CASSLEEGQGVSSDIQYF.

The chain is built from TRBV27 and TRBJ1-6; D is undetermined. CDR1 MNHEY and CDR2 SMNVEV come from the germline V gene (reference sequence). CDR3 length: 14 amino acids. Trimming took 6 bases from V and 5 from J, leaving 11 bases between them. CDR3 nucleotide sequence: TGTGCCAGCAGCGCCCAGAGGAATAATTCACCCCTCCACTTT. It yields the protein CASSAQRNNSPLHF.